The clone carrying this T cell receptor (beta chain) was counted once. This sample is part of a study of CD8+CD57+ T cells in acquired aplastic anemia. In the study overall: Yields of DNA that came from sorted CD4+ and CD8+ cells averaged roughly 3.2 ug. In CD4+ cells, healthy donors produced an average of about 10.8 million reads.

V was clipped by 2 bases and J by 8 bases, with 11 bases between them. From germline, CDR1 is SGDLS and CDR2 YYNGEE. This CDR3 spans 14 amino acids. Investigators profiled TCR beta VDJ and CDR3 from genomic DNA template. Via MiXCR, TCRdb re-called the reads, giving one row per CDR3 protein. The sample yields tens of thousands of distinct CDR3 sequences, 45% to 60% seen once. This TCR came from a human donor in good health, serving as a control. Sequenced material: sorted CD4+, CD8+, or CD8+CD57+ T cells (not recorded which) from PBMCs. V gene TRBV9 combines with J gene TRBJ1-6, with a tentative D call TRBD1 (5 bases). CDR3 residues: CASSVGSGDSPLHF. The CDR3 DNA is TGTGCCAGCAGCGTCGGCTCGGGGGATTCACCCCTCCACTTT. The full variable domain, with the rest looked up from reference TRBV9 and TRBJ1-6, is DSGVTQTPKHLITATGQRVTLRCSPRSGDLSVYWYQQSLDQGLQFLIQYYNGEERAKGNILERFSAQQFPDLHSELNLSSLELGDSALYFCASSVGSGDSPLHFGNGTRLTVT.